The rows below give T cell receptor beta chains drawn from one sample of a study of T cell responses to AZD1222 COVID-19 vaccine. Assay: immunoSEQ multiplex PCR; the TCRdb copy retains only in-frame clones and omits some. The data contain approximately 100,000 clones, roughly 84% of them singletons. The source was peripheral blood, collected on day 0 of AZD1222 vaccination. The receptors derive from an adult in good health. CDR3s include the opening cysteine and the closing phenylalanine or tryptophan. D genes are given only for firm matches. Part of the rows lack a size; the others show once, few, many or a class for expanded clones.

cdr3_aa: CASSLALGTYEQYF
cdr3_nt: TGCGCCAGCAGCCTAGCTCTGGGAACCTACGAGCAGTACTTC
d_call: .
clone_size: .
v_call: TRBV5-1
j_call: TRBJ2-7

cdr3_aa: CASTPPGDTQAFF
cdr3_nt: TGTGCCAGTACCCCGCCAGGGGATACCCAAGCTTTCTTT
d_call: .
clone_size: .
v_call: TRBV19
j_call: TRBJ1-1

cdr3_aa: CASSFDRGTEAFF
cdr3_nt: TGTGCCAGCAGCTTCGACAGGGGCACTGAAGCTTTCTTT
d_call: TRBD1
clone_size: .
v_call: TRBV7-9
j_call: TRBJ1-1

cdr3_aa: CASSSRANTGELFF
cdr3_nt: TGTGCCAGCAGCTCGCGGGCGAACACCGGGGAGCTGTTTTTT
d_call: .
clone_size: .
v_call: TRBV14
j_call: TRBJ2-2

cdr3_aa: CASGDRADTGELFF
cdr3_nt: TGTGCCAGCGGGGACAGGGCGGACACCGGGGAGCTGTTTTTT
d_call: TRBD1
clone_size: once
v_call: TRBV28
j_call: TRBJ2-2

cdr3_aa: CASSQWEDYEQYF
cdr3_nt: TGTGCCAGCAGCCAATGGGAAGACTACGAGCAGTACTTC
d_call: .
clone_size: .
v_call: TRBV16
j_call: TRBJ2-7

cdr3_aa: CASSTGEHIRFDISF
cdr3_nt: TGTGCCAGTAGTACGGGGGAACACATCCGTTTTGACATCTCCTTC
d_call: .
clone_size: .
v_call: TRBV19
j_call: TRBJ1-2

cdr3_aa: CASSPPYGRDTGELFF
cdr3_nt: TGTGCCAGCTCACCACCGTACGGGAGGGACACCGGGGAGCTGTTTTTT
d_call: TRBD2
clone_size: .
v_call: TRBV18
j_call: TRBJ2-2

cdr3_aa: CASRPGDQPNYGYTF
cdr3_nt: TGTGCCAGCAGACCAGGGGACCAACCCAACTATGGCTACACCTTC
d_call: .
clone_size: many
v_call: TRBV27
j_call: TRBJ1-2

cdr3_aa: CASRRGRNSNQPQHF
cdr3_nt: TGTGCCAGCAGGAGGGGCCGTAATAGCAATCAGCCCCAGCATTTT
d_call: .
clone_size: .
v_call: TRBV3-1/TRBV3-2
j_call: TRBJ1-5

cdr3_aa: CASRKEGYEQYF
cdr3_nt: TGCGCCAGCCGTAAAGAGGGCTACGAGCAGTACTTC
d_call: .
clone_size: .
v_call: TRBV5-1
j_call: TRBJ2-7

cdr3_aa: CASRRLYNEQFF
cdr3_nt: TGTGCCAGCAGGCGGCTATACAATGAGCAGTTCTTC
d_call: .
clone_size: .
v_call: TRBV28
j_call: TRBJ2-1

cdr3_aa: CSASAVYGYTF
cdr3_nt: TGCAGTGCGAGTGCCGTCTATGGCTACACCTTC
d_call: .
clone_size: .
v_call: TRBV20-1
j_call: TRBJ1-2

cdr3_aa: CASTPRQGTNEKLFF
cdr3_nt: TGTGCCAGCACTCCTCGACAGGGTACTAATGAAAAACTGTTTTTT
d_call: TRBD1
clone_size: .
v_call: TRBV6-5
j_call: TRBJ1-4

cdr3_aa: CASSQQGNGYTF
cdr3_nt: TGTGCCAGCAGTCAACAGGGGAATGGCTACACCTTC
d_call: TRBD1
clone_size: .
v_call: TRBV2
j_call: TRBJ1-2

cdr3_aa: CASSLIYEQYF
cdr3_nt: TGTGCCAGCAGCCTGATTTACGAGCAGTACTTC
d_call: .
clone_size: .
v_call: TRBV5-8
j_call: TRBJ2-7

cdr3_aa: CASRTGGGSPLHF
cdr3_nt: TGTGCCAGTAGGACAGGGGGAGGATCACCCCTCCACTTT
d_call: TRBD1
clone_size: few
v_call: TRBV28
j_call: TRBJ1-6

cdr3_aa: CASSFTSGRAGDTQYF
cdr3_nt: TGTGCCAGCAGCTTTACTAGCGGGAGGGCCGGGGATACGCAGTATTTT
d_call: TRBD2
clone_size: .
v_call: TRBV7-2
j_call: TRBJ2-3

cdr3_aa: CASSERTYEQYF
cdr3_nt: TGTGCCAGCAGTGAGAGGACCTACGAGCAGTACTTC
d_call: .
clone_size: .
v_call: TRBV2
j_call: TRBJ2-7

cdr3_aa: CSVEFLGRGYNEQFF
cdr3_nt: TGCAGCGTTGAATTCCTGGGAAGGGGCTACAATGAGCAGTTCTTC
d_call: .
clone_size: .
v_call: TRBV29-1
j_call: TRBJ2-1

cdr3_aa: CASSQEVRRGYGYTF
cdr3_nt: TGTGCCAGCAGTCAAGAGGTCCGAAGGGGCTATGGCTACACCTTC
d_call: .
clone_size: .
v_call: TRBV2
j_call: TRBJ1-2

cdr3_aa: CASSLAVGGSRYEQYF
cdr3_nt: TGCGCCAGCAGCTTGGCCGTGGGCGGGAGTAGGTACGAGCAGTACTTC
d_call: TRBD2
clone_size: .
v_call: TRBV5-1
j_call: TRBJ2-7

cdr3_aa: CASSFGLPGELFF
cdr3_nt: TGTGCCAGCAGCTTTGGACTCCCCGGGGAGCTGTTTTTT
d_call: .
clone_size: once
v_call: TRBV5-6
j_call: TRBJ2-2